This passage covers 26 T cell receptor beta chains from one sample sequenced in a study of blood T cell repertoires in COVID-19. Only in-frame clones appear in the TCRdb table, and some are missing; sequencing was by immunoSEQ multiplex PCR. The table lists approximately 300,000 clones, around 92% of them singletons. Material: PBMCs or T cells enriched from blood (not recorded which). Receptor source: a woman in her 30s who had recovered from COVID-19.

This chain connects TRBV5-1 to TRBJ2-1, with TRBD1 matching over 7 bases. Germline CDR1 is SGHRS and CDR2 is YFSETQ. The CDR3 consists of 15 residues. Losses at the gene ends were 6 bases for V and 0 bases for J; bases not matched to a gene: 6. The CDR3 is CASTPQGDSYNEQFF. CDR3 DNA: TGCGCCAGCACGCCTCAGGGGGACTCCTACAATGAGCAGTTCTTC.

This clone has only a few counts. The chain links TRBV7-6 to TRBJ1-3; 7 bases agree with TRBD1. V was clipped by 5 bases and J by 0 bases; unmatched bases: 10. In germline, CDR1 is SGHVS, CDR2 FNYEAQ. The CDR3 is made up of 17 amino acids. CDR3 sequence reads: CASSPRTGADSGNTIYF. The CDR3 DNA is TGTGCCAGCAGCCCCCGTACAGGGGCGGACTCTGGAAACACCATATATTTT. Using reference TRBV7-6 and TRBJ1-3 for the parts outside the CDR3, the full variable domain is GAGVSQSPRYKVTKRGQDVALRCDPISGHVSLYWYRQALGQGPEFLTYFNYEAQQDKSGLPNDRFSAERPEGSISTLTIQRTEQRDSAMYRCASSPRTGADSGNTIYFGEGSWLTVV.

This clone appeared once. The chain combines TRBV18 with TRBJ1-5, with no clear D. Germline CDR1 is KGHSH and CDR2 is LQKENI. Trimming removed 3 bases from V and 4 bases from J, with 7 bases in between. The CDR3 is 13 amino acids. For the CDR3, the DNA is TGTGCCAGCTCACCGTCAGAAAATCAGCCCCAGCATTTT. Protein product: CASSPSENQPQHF. Combining the CDR3 with reference TRBV18 and TRBJ1-5 gives the whole variable domain NAGVMQNPRHLVRRRGQEARLRCSPMKGHSHVYWYRQLPEEGLKFMVYLQKENIIDESGMPKERFSAEFPKEGPSILRIQQVVRGDSAAYFCASSPSENQPQHFGDGTRLSIL.

This clone turned up a few times. The chain combines TRBV18 with TRBJ1-5; 9 bases line up with TRBD1. The CDR3 runs to 16 residues. The trim removed 2 bases at V and 8 bases at J, leaving 10 bases unmatched. From germline, CDR1 is KGHSH and CDR2 LQKENI. The CDR3 reads CASSPTGTGRREPQHF. For the CDR3, the DNA is TGTGCCAGCTCACCAACCGGGACAGGGCGGCGCGAGCCCCAGCATTTT.

The chain recombines TRBV7-9 with TRBJ2-2; a possible D gene is TRBD2 (6 bases). Germline CDR1 and CDR2: SEHNR and FQNEAQ (reference sequence). The CDR3 extends over 15 amino acids. The V and J ends lost 5 bases and 3 bases respectively, with 13 bases between them. CDR3 bases: TGTGCCAGCAGCCCGGGGAGGTCCTACACCGGGGAGCTGTTTTTT. The encoded protein is CASSPGRSYTGELFF.

This chain links TRBV18 with TRBJ2-1, with D possibly being TRBD1 (6 bases). Trimming took 0 bases from V and 6 from J, leaving 9 bases between them. Germline CDR1 is KGHSH and CDR2 is LQKENI. This CDR3 is built from 14 residues. CDR3 residues: CASSPPLGGNEQFF. CDR3 nucleotide sequence: TGTGCCAGCTCACCACCGTTAGGGGGCAATGAGCAGTTCTTC.

CDR3: CASSPGTSGRTDTQYF. The DNA of the CDR3 is TGTGCCAGCAGCCCCGGGACTAGCGGCCGCACAGATACGCAGTATTTT. The chain carries TRBV7-2 and TRBJ2-3; 11 bases agree with TRBD2. CDR1 and CDR2 from the germline V gene are SGHTA and FQGNSA. The CDR3 consists of 16 residues. J lost 1 base, V lost 5 bases, and 5 bases had no gene match.

The genes are TRBV6-5 and TRBJ1-2, with a possible D match to TRBD1 (6 bases). The germline V and J ends were trimmed by 2 bases and 8 bases, with 18 bases remaining between them. The CDR3 is 15 residues long. Germline lookup yields CDR1 MNHEY and CDR2 SVGAGI. This chain's CDR3 is CASSYNLGGRGGYTF. The CDR3 DNA reads TGTGCCAGCAGTTACAATCTCGGGGGGCGAGGAGGCTACACCTTC.

The gene calls are TRBV2 and TRBJ2-7; tentatively, D is TRBD2 (7 bases). Looked up from germline, CDR1 is SNHLY and CDR2 is FYNNEI. Trimming took off 6 bases at V and 9 bases at J, with 15 bases between the two ends. The CDR3 covers 12 residues. The CDR3 region is CASREAGARQYF. As DNA, the CDR3 is TGTGCCAGCAGGGAGGCGGGGGCGCGGCAGTACTTC.

This chain links TRBV9 with TRBJ2-7, with a possible D match to TRBD2 (6 bases). The CDR3 length is 14 residues. Between the trimmed V and J ends, which lost 1 base and 3 bases, there was a span of 11 bases. Germline CDR1 is SGDLS and CDR2 is YYNGEE. The DNA for the CDR3 is TGTGCCAGCAGCGTATTTCCGGGAGACTACGAGCAGTACTTC. Protein sequence: CASSVFPGDYEQYF.

This clone has just a few counts. The rearrangement joins TRBV4-1 to TRBJ1-2; D is unclear. This CDR3 comprises 13 residues. V was clipped by 1 base and J by 3 bases, with 6 bases between them. The germline V gene encodes CDR1 MGHRA and CDR2 YSYEKL. The CDR3 coding sequence is TGCGCCAGCAGCCAAGCCGGGGACTATGGCTACACCTTC. Translating gives CASSQAGDYGYTF.

This sequence joins TRBV7-2 and TRBJ2-1; D call uncertain. This CDR3 has 15 amino acids. The V gene's germline CDR1 is SGHTA and CDR2 FQGNSA. Trimming pared 1 base from V and 7 bases from J, leaving 14 bases between. As DNA, the CDR3 is TGTGCCAGCAGCTTAGATTTCAGGTCAGTTAATGAGCAGTTCTTC. Translating gives CASSLDFRSVNEQFF.

The V gene is TRBV19, the J gene TRBJ2-1; 7 nucleotides match TRBD2. V was clipped by 2 bases and J by 5 bases; unmatched bases: 21. The CDR3 spans 20 residues. CDR1 is LNHDA, CDR2 SQIVND, per germline (reference sequence). CDR3 region: CASSIPLRLAGRLSDNEQFF. DNA for the CDR3: TGTGCCAGTAGTATACCCCTCCGTTTGGCCGGGAGGCTGTCAGACAATGAGCAGTTCTTC.

The chain has TRBV2 and TRBJ1-1; D might be TRBD1 (6 bases). V gave up 6 bases and J gave up 1 base, with 18 bases separating them. The CDR3 runs 16 residues. From germline, CDR1 is SNHLY and CDR2 FYNNEI. In DNA form, the CDR3 reads TGTGCCAGCAGCAAACAGGGTCCCGAGAAGAACACTGAAGCTTTCTTT. Protein sequence: CASSKQGPEKNTEAFF. Drawing the rest from reference TRBV2 and TRBJ1-1, the complete variable domain is EPEVTQTPSHQVTQMGQEVILRCVPISNHLYFYWYRQILGQKVEFLVSFYNNEISEKSEIFDDQFSVERPDGSNFTLKIRSTKLEDSAMYFCASSKQGPEKNTEAFFGQGTRLTVV.

The chain combines TRBV29-1 with TRBJ1-1; 7 bases fit TRBD1. V was pared by 6 bases and J by 5 bases, with 9 bases of the junction left unmatched. CDR1 and CDR2 from the germline V gene are SQVTM and ANQGSEA. This CDR3 has 13 residues. This CDR3 reads CSVGGDSGTEAFF. In nucleotides, the CDR3 is TGCAGCGTCGGAGGGGACAGCGGGACTGAAGCTTTCTTT.

This clone was observed a few times. The chain joins TRBV10-2 to TRBJ1-1, with 9 nucleotides matching TRBD1. J lost 5 bases, V lost 6 bases, and 10 bases had no gene match. The CDR3 runs to 15 residues. CDR1 WSHSY and CDR2 SAAADI come from the germline V gene. CDR3 DNA: TGCGCCAGCAGCTTCACCGGGACAGGGAATACTGAAGCTTTCTTT. Translation: CASSFTGTGNTEAFF.

The CDR3 loop reads CASSRRGQPYEQYF. The DNA for the CDR3 is TGCGCCAGCAGCCGCAGGGGGCAACCCTACGAGCAGTACTTC. This chain links TRBV4-1 with TRBJ2-7; 8 nucleotides match TRBD1. V shed 4 bases and J 2 bases; nucleotides not matched to a gene: 4. Germline loops: CDR1 MGHRA, CDR2 YSYEKL. The CDR3 contains 14 residues.

The chain combines TRBV6-2 or TRBV6-3 with TRBJ2-3; D is unresolved. This CDR3 has 15 amino acids. V lost 2 bases to trimming and J lost 2 bases, with 11 bases between them. The V gene's germline CDR1 is MNHEY and CDR2 SVGEGT. The CDR3 region is CASSYGVLPTDTQYF. The CDR3 nucleotides read TGTGCCAGCAGTTACGGTGTCCTACCCACAGATACGCAGTATTTT.

The rearrangement uses TRBV2 and TRBJ1-5; no reliable D call. CDR1 is SNHLY and CDR2 is FYNNEI in the germline V gene. V lost 5 bases and J 2 bases, leaving 19 bases between the germline ends. CDR3 length: 17 residues. DNA of the CDR3: TGTGCCAGCAGTTTCGACGGGCGGGCTGGGGGCAATCAGCCCCAGCATTTT. This sequence encodes CASSFDGRAGGNQPQHF.

CDR3 coding DNA: TGTGCCAGCAGCTTAGCCGAGGGGGCTGGAAACACCATATATTTT. This encodes CASSLAEGAGNTIYF. J is TRBJ1-3 and V is TRBV7-9, with D possibly matching TRBD1 (6 bases). The CDR3 runs 15 residues. Germline V lookup: CDR1 SEHNR, CDR2 FQNEAQ (reference sequence). The V end was cut by 0 bases, the J end by 2 bases, with 8 bases between.

The chain carries TRBV30 and TRBJ1-2; 8 bases line up with TRBD1. After removal of 5 bases from V and 8 bases from J, the junction contained 16 bases not matched to a gene. The germline V gene encodes CDR1 GTSNPN and CDR2 SVGIG (reference sequence). The CDR3 is made up of 15 amino acids. The CDR3 DNA sequence: TGTGCCTGGGAAGGGGGACAGGCGGGGTGGAAGGGCTACACCTTC. Its translation is CAWEGGQAGWKGYTF.

The chain recombines TRBV7-2 with TRBJ2-3, with D possibly matching TRBD2 (6 bases). V was trimmed by 6 bases and J by 0 bases, leaving 10 bases between them. This CDR3 contains 14 residues. The V gene's germline CDR1 is SGHTA and CDR2 FQGNSA. This CDR3 is CASRQAGSTDTQYF. In nucleotides, the CDR3 is TGTGCCAGCAGGCAAGCGGGTAGCACAGATACGCAGTATTTT.

This chain links TRBV28 with TRBJ1-2, with D unclear. The ends were cut back, 3 bases at V and 6 bases at J, with 8 bases in the middle. The CDR3 is made up of 12 amino acids. Germline CDR1 MDHEN, CDR2 SYDVKM. The CDR3 region is CASSFSPHGYTF. The CDR3 DNA follows: TGTGCCAGCAGTTTCAGTCCGCATGGCTACACCTTC.

The chain carries TRBV27 and TRBJ2-1, with 13 nucleotides matching TRBD2. V gave up 3 bases and J gave up 3 bases; unmatched junction bases: 5. Germline CDR1 and CDR2: MNHEY and SMNVEV (reference sequence). The CDR3 extends over 17 amino acids. CDR3: CASSFRTSGSRYNEQFF. Written as DNA, the CDR3 is TGTGCCAGCAGTTTTAGGACTAGCGGGAGCCGCTACAATGAGCAGTTCTTC.

The V and J genes are TRBV7-9 and TRBJ1-1; D uncertain. Trimming removed 1 base from V and 9 bases from J, with 6 bases in between. The CDR3 sequence is 11 residues long. Germline-derived CDR1 and CDR2 are SEHNR and FQNEAQ (reference sequence). CDR3 sequence: CASSLERKAFF. The CDR3 DNA follows: TGTGCCAGCAGCTTAGAGAGGAAAGCTTTCTTT.

CDR3 loop: CTSIGRLGRPSNEQFF. The DNA of the CDR3 is TGCACCAGCATCGGAAGGCTCGGGAGGCCGTCCAATGAGCAGTTCTTC. The chain links TRBV1 to TRBJ2-1; TRBD2, as called in the table, went unchecked against the DNA. TRBV1 is labeled a pseudogene. The CDR3 has 16 amino acids.